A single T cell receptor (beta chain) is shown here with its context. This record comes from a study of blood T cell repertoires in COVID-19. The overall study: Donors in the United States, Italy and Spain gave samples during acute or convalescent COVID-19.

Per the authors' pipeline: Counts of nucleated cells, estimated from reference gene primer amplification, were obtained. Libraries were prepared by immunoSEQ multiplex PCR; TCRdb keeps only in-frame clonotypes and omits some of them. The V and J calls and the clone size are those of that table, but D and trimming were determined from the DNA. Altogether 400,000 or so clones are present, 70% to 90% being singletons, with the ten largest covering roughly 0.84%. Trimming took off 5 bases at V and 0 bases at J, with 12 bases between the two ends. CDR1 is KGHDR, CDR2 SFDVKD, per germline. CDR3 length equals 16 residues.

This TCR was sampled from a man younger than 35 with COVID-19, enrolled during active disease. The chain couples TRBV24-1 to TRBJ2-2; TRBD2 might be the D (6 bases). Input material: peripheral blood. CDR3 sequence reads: CATSGGLGPNTGELFF. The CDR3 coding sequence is TGTGCCACCAGTGGGGGACTCGGACCGAACACCGGGGAGCTGTTTTTT.